The present entry profiles one T cell receptor (beta chain) with its context. Its antigen is as yet unknown. The CDR3 totals 14 residues. CDR1 SGHDT and CDR2 YYEEEE come from the germline V gene. V was cut by 4 bases and J by 2 bases, with 12 bases left in between. As every portion of the isolated RNA was reverse transcribed, the sequencing read expressed TCRB transcripts. Here immunoSEQ multiplex PCR was the method, and the copy in TCRdb shows in-frame clones only, minus some. The table has roughly 220,000 clones, approximately 16% seen once. This sample was included in a study of beta chain features in type 1 diabetes. About the research overall: Sorted cells, 90 million to 130 million in number, were examined across all samples. Study-wide points: With patients and controls alike, PCR might favor shorter templates to an equal degree. Researchers report that Type 1 diabetes patients had moderately but significantly shorter TCRB CDR3s across all four CD4+ subsets.

The clonotype was recovered from a man aged 30 to 45 with type 1 diabetes. The chain uses TRBV5-6 and TRBJ2-5; maybe TRBD2 (5 bases). The sample taken for sequencing was naive CD4+ T cells from blood. Here the CDR3 reads CASSAQWTQETQYF. The CDR3 region has the DNA TGTGCCAGCAGCGCACAGTGGACTCAAGAGACCCAGTACTTC.